The clone carrying this T cell receptor beta chain has a handful of counts. CDR1 and CDR2 (germline): GTSNPN, SVGIG (reference sequence). Unmatched junction bases numbered 5, after V lost 5 bases and J lost 5 bases. CDR3 size: 13 residues. The data stem from a study of cytomegalovirus exposure and HLA in healthy donors. PCR primers comprised 60 Vbeta and 13 Jbeta primers. Profiling relied on immunoSEQ multiplex PCR, and the TCRdb table lists in-frame clones only, not all of them. The table has 110,000 or so clones, around 77% seen once. The sequencing sample was made of PBMCs. The receptor comes from a man in his late teens or twenties in good health and CMV-seropositive. The V gene is TRBV30, the J gene TRBJ2-3; 9 bases agree with TRBD1. The CDR3 nucleotides are TGTGCCTGGGAGACGGACAGGGGAGATACGCAGTATTTT. As protein: CAWETDRGDTQYF.